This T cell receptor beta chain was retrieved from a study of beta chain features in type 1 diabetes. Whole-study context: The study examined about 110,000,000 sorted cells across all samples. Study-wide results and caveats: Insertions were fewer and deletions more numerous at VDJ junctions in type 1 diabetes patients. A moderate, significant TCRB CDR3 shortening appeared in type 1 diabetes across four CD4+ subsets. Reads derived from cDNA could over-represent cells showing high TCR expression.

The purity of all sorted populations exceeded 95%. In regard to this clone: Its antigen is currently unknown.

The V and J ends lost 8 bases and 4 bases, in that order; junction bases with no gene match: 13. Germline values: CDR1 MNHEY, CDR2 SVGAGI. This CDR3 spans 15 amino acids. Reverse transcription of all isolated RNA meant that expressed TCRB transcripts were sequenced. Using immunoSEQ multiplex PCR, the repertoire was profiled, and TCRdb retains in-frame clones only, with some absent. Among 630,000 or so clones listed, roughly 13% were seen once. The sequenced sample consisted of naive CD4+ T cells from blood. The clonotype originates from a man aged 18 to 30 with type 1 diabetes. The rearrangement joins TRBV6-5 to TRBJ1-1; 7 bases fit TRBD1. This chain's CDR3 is CASAPIPGGGTEAFF. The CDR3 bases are TGTGCCAGCGCTCCTATACCAGGGGGAGGCACTGAAGCTTTCTTT.